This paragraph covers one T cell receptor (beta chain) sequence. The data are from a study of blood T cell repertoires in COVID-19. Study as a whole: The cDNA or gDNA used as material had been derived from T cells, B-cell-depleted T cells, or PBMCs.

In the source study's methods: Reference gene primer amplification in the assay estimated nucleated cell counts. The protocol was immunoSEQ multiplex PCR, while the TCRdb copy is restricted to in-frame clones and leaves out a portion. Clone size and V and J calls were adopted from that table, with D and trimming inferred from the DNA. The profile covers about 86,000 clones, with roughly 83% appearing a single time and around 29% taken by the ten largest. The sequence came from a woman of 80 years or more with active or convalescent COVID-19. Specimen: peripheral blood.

The CDR3 sequence: CASRGTQKSYEQYF. The CDR3 DNA reads TGTGCCAGCAGGGGGACACAGAAGTCCTACGAGCAGTACTTC. The chain uses TRBV27 and TRBJ2-7; D may be TRBD1 (6 bases). Trimming pared 6 bases from V and 1 base from J, leaving 13 bases between. Per germline, CDR1 MNHEY and CDR2 SMNVEV (reference sequence). This CDR3 has 14 residues.